This TCR beta chain was retrieved from a study of blood T cells in healthy people across ages. Findings and limits, study-wide: TCR beta diversity per million T cells fell roughly linearly with age.

The junction had 7 bases not matched to a gene; V was cut back by 5 bases and J by 5 bases. CDR3 length equals 14 residues. The germline gives CDR1 SGHTA, CDR2 FQGNSA. The second PCR ran about 6 to 12 cycles with a sample-barcoded 5' primer and J-beta primers. TCRdb independently ran MiXCR on the 5' RACE reads; one entry per CDR3 protein. Of around 650,000 distinct CDR3 sequences detected, roughly 41% appear once; the ten largest clones hold 25% to 35%. In the case of this clonotype: Its antigen is not identified.

The material sequenced was blood. This chain links TRBV7-2 with TRBJ1-1, with 8 bases identical to TRBD1. This TCR derives from an elderly man in good health. The CDR3 DNA reads as TGTGCCAGCAGCCAGACAGGGGCGGGAACTGAAGCTTTCTTT. Translation gives CASSQTGAGTEAFF.